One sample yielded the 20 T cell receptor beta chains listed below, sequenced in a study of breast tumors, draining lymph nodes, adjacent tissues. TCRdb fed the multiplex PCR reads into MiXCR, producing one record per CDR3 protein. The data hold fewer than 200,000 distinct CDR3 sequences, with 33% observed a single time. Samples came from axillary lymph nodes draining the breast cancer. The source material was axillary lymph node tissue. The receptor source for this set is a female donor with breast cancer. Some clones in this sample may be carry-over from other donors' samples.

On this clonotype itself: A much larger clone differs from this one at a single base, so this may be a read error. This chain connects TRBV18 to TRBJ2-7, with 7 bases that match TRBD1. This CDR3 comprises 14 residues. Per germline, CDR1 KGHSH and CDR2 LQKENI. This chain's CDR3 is CASSPYRGSYGQYF. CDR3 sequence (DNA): TGTGCCAGCTCACCTTACAGGGGATCCTACGGGCAGTACTTC.

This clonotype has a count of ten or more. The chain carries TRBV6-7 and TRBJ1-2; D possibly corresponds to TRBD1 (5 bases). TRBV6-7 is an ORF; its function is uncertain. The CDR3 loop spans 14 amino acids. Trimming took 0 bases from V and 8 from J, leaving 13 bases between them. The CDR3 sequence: CASSYSGRECGYTF. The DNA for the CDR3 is TGTGCCAGCAGTTACTCGGGCAGGGAGTGCGGCTACACCTTC.

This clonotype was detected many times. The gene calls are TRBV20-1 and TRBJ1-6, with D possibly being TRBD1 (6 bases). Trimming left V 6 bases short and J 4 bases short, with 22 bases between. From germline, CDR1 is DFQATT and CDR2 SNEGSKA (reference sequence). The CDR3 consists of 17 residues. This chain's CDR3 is CSAPDGGRGLYNSPLHF. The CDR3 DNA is TGCAGTGCCCCGGATGGGGGAAGGGGGTTATATAATTCACCCCTCCACTTT.

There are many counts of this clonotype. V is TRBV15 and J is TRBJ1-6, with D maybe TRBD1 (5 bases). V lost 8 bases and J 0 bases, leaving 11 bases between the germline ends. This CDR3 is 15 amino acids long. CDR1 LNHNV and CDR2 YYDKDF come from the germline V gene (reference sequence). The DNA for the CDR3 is TGTGCCACCTGCCAGGGACTCTCCTATAATTCACCCCTCCACTTT. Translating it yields CATCQGLSYNSPLHF.

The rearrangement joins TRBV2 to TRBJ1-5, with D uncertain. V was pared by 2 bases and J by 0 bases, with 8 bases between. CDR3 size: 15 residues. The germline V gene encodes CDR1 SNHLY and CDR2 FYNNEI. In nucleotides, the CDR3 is TGTGCCAGCAGTGAATTGCGCAATAGCAATCAGCCCCAGCATTTT. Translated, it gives CASSELRNSNQPQHF.

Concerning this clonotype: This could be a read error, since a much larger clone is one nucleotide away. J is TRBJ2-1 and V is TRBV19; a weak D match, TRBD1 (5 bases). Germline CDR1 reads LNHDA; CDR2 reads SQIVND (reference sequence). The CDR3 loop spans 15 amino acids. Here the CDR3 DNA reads TGTGCCAGTAGTATCTCAGGGTTTTTCTACAAGGAGCAGTTCTTC. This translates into CASSISGFFYKEQFF.

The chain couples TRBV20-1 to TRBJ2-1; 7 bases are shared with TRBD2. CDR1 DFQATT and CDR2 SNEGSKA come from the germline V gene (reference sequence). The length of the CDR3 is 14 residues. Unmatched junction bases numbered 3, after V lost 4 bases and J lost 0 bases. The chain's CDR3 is CSANPSGSYNEQFF. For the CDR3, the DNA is TGCAGTGCTAACCCTAGCGGCTCCTACAATGAGCAGTTCTTC.

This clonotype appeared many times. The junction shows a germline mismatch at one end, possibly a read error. DNA of the CDR3: TGTGCCAGCAGCTTGGCTCGGTCCCAAGAGGCCCAGTACTTC. Its translation: CASSLARSQEAQYF. The chain joins TRBV5-5 to TRBJ2-5; D is unclear. CDR3 length equals 14 residues. CDR1 SGHKS and CDR2 YYEKEE come from the germline V gene (reference sequence).

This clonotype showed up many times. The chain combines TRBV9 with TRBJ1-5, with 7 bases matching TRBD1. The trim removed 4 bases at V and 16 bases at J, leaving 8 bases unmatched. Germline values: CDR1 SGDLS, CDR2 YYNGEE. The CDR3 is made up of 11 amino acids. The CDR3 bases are TGTGCCAGCAGCCTCGACAGGGTAAGACATTTT. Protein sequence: CASSLDRVRHF.

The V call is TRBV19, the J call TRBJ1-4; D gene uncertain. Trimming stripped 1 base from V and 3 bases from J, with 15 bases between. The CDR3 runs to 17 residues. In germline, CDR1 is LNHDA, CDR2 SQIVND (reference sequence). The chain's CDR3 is CASSIGPVGLANEKLFF. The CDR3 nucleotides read TGTGCCAGTAGTATAGGGCCCGTAGGGTTAGCTAATGAAAAACTGTTTTTT.

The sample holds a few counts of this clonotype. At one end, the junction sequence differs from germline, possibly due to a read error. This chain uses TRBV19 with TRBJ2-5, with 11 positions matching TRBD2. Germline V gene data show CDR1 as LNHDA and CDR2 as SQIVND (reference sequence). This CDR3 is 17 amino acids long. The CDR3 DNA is TGTGCCAGTAGTATCCTTCTAAGACTAGCGGGGAAAGAGACCCAGTCCTTC. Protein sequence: CASSILLRLAGKETQSF. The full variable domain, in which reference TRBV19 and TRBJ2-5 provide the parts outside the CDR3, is DGGITQSPKYLFRKEGQNVTLSCEQNLNHDAMYWYRQDPGQGLRLIYYSQIVNDFQKGDIAEGYSVSREKKESFPLTVTSAQKNPTAFYLCASSILLRLAGKETQSFGPGTRLLVL.

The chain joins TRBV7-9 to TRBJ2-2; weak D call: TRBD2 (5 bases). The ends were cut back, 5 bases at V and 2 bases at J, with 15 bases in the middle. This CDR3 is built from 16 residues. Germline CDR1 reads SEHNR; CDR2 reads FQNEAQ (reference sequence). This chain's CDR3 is CASSVGETRNTGELFF. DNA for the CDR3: TGTGCCAGCAGCGTCGGGGAGACCAGAAACACCGGGGAGCTGTTTTTT.

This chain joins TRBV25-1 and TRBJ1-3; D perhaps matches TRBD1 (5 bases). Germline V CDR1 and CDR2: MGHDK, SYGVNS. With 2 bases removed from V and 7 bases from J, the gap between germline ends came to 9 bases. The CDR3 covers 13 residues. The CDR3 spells CASSEVDKNTIYF. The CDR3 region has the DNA TGTGCCAGCAGTGAAGTGGACAAGAACACCATATATTTT.

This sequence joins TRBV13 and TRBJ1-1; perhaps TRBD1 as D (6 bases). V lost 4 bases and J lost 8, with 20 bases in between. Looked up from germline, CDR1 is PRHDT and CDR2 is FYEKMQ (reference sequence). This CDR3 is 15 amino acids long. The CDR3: CASSYLPGGGVEAFF. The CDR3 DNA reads TGTGCCAGCAGCTATCTCCCCGGGGGCGGTGTGGAAGCTTTCTTT. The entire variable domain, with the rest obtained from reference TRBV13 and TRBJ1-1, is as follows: AAGVIQSPRHLIKEKRETATLKCYPIPRHDTVYWYQQGPGQDPQFLISFYEKMQSDKGSIPDRFSAQQFSDYHSELNMSSLELGDSALYFCASSYLPGGGVEAFFGQGTRLTVV.

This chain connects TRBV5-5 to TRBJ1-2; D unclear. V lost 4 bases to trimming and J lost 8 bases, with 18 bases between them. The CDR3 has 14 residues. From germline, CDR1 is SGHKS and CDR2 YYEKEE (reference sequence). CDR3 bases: TGTGCCAGCAGCCTACTAAGTCCGGGCGCGGGCTACACCTTC. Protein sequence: CASSLLSPGAGYTF. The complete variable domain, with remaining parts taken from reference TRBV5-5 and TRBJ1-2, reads DAGVTQSPTHLIKTRGQQVTLRCSPISGHKSVSWYQQVLGQGPQFIFQYYEKEERGRGNFPDRFSARQFPNYSSELNVNALLLGDSALYLCASSLLSPGAGYTFGSGTRLTVV.

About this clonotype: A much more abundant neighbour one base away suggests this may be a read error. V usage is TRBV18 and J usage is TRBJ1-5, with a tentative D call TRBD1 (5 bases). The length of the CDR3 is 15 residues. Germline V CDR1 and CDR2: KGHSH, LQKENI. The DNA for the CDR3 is TGTGCCTGCTCACCACGACAGACCAGCAATCAGCCCCAGCATTTT. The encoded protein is CACSPRQTSNQPQHF.

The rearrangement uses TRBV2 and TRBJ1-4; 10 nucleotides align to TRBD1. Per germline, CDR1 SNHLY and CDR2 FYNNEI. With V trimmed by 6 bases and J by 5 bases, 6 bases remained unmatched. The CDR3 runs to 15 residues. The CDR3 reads CASRGQGTANEKLFF. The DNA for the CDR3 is TGTGCCAGCAGGGGACAGGGGACAGCAAATGAAAAACTGTTTTTT.

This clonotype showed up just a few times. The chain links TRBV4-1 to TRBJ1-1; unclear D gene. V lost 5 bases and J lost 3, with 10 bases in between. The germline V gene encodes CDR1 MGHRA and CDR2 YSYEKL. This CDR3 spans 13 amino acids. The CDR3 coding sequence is TGCGCCAGCAGCGGCCCGAGGGACACTGAAGCTTTCTTT. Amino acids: CASSGPRDTEAFF.

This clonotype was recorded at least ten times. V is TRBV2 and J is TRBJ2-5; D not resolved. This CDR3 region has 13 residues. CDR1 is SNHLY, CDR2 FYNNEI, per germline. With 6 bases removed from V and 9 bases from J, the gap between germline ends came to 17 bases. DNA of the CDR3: TGTGCCAGCAGGCCCGGCCCTGGTGGTGCCCAGTACTTC. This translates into CASRPGPGGAQYF. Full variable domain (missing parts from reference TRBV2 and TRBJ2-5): EPEVTQTPSHQVTQMGQEVILRCVPISNHLYFYWYRQILGQKVEFLVSFYNNEISEKSEIFDDQFSVERPDGSNFTLKIRSTKLEDSAMYFCASRPGPGGAQYFGPGTRLLVL.

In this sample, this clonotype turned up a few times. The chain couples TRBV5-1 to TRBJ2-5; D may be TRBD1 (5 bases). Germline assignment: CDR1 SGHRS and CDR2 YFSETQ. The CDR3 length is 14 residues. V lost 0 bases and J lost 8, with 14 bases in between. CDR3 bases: TGCGCCAGCAGCTTGGAAGGGGCCCTGGACACCCAGTACTTC. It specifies CASSLEGALDTQYF.